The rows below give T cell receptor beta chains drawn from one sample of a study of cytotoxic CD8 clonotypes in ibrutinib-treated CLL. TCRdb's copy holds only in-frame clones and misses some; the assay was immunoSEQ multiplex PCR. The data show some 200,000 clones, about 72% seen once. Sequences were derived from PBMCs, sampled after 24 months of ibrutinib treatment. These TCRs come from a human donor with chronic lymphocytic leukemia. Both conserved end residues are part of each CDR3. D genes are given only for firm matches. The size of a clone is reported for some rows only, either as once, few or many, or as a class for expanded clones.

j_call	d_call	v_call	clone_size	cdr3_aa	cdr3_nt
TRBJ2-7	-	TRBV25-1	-	CASSVEGPTIYEQYF	TGTGCCAGCAGTGTAGAGGGACCCACGATCTACGAGCAGTACTTC
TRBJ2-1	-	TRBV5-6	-	CASSPGFNNRNEQFF	TGTGCCAGCAGCCCCGGTTTTAACAATAGGAATGAGCAGTTCTTC
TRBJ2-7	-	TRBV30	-	CAWTSIRQGWRSYEQYF	TGTGCCTGGACCTCGATCAGGCAGGGGTGGAGGTCCTACGAGCAGTACTTC
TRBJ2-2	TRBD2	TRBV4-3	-	CASSQDLGLAATGELFF	TGCGCCAGCAGCCAAGATCTCGGACTAGCGGCCACCGGGGAGCTGTTTTTT
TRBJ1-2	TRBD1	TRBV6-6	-	CASNNGGQPHYGYTF	TGTGCCAGCAATAACGGGGGACAGCCCCACTATGGCTACACCTTC
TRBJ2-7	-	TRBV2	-	CASTSQGEGTYEQYF	TGTGCCAGCACATCCCAGGGGGAGGGTACTTACGAGCAGTACTTC
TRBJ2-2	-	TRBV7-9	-	CASRRTVTGELFF	TGTGCCAGCAGGAGGACCGTTACCGGGGAGCTGTTTTTT
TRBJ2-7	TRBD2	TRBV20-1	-	CSLAGGHEQYF	TGCAGTCTAGCGGGGGGGCACGAGCAGTACTTC
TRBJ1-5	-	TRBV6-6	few	CASSPRRSNQPQHF	TGTGCCAGCTCACCCAGGCGCAGCAATCAGCCCCAGCATTTT
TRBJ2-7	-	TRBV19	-	CASRQGQGYEQYF	TGTGCCAGTAGGCAGGGTCAAGGCTACGAGCAGTACTTC
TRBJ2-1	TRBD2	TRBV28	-	CASIPSGRANEQFF	TGTGCCAGCATCCCCAGCGGGAGGGCCAATGAGCAGTTCTTC
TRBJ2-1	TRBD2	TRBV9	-	CASSVLAGNNEQFF	TGTGCCAGCAGCGTATTAGCGGGAAACAATGAGCAGTTCTTC
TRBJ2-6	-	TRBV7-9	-	CASSLDSGANVLTF	TGTGCCAGCAGCTTAGACTCTGGGGCCAACGTCCTGACTTTC
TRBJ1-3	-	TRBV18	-	CASSPQYGDPSGNTIYF	TGTGCCAGCTCACCGCAGTACGGAGACCCTTCTGGAAACACCATATATTTT
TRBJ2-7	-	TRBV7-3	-	CASSLNVGGPYEQYF	TGTGCCAGCAGCTTAAACGTCGGCGGACCCTACGAGCAGTACTTC
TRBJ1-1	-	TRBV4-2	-	CASSGETFLRARGTEAFF	TGTGCCAGCAGCGGCGAAACATTCCTGAGGGCGCGGGGGACTGAAGCTTTCTTT
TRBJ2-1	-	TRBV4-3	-	CASSHATGPEQFF	TGCGCCAGCAGCCATGCAACAGGGCCTGAGCAGTTCTTC
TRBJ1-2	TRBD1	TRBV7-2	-	CASSALQGRDGYTF	TGTGCCAGCAGCGCCCTACAGGGGAGAGATGGCTACACCTTC
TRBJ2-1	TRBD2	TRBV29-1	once	CSSVTSGTYNEQFF	TGCAGCTCCGTGACTAGCGGGACCTACAATGAGCAGTTCTTC
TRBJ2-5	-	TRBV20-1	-	CGGEWQETQYF	TGCGGGGGAGAGTGGCAAGAGACCCAGTACTTC
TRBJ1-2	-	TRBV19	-	CATSNGSPNYGYTF	TGTGCCACTTCTAACGGCAGCCCGAACTATGGCTACACCTTC
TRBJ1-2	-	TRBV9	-	CASSVTPFGGGNYGYTF	TGTGCCAGCAGCGTAACCCCATTTGGAGGGGGTAACTATGGCTACACCTTC
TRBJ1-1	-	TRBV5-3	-	CARSLMSPSLNTEAFF	TGTGCCAGAAGCTTAATGTCACCATCATTGAACACTGAAGCTTTCTTT
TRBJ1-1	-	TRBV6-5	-	CASSYQTAAAEAFF	TGTGCCAGCAGTTACCAAACTGCCGCTGCTGAAGCTTTCTTT
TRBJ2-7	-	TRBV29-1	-	CSVEVGTYEQYF	TGCAGCGTTGAAGTAGGGACCTACGAGCAGTACTTC
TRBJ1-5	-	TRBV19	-	CASSIGLLSNQPQHF	TGTGCCAGTAGTATCGGTTTGCTTAGCAATCAGCCCCAGCATTTT
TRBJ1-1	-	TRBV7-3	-	CASMAQGGTEAFF	TGTGCCAGCATGGCGCAAGGGGGCACTGAAGCTTTCTTT
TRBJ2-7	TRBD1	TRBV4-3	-	CASSHSGTVYEQYF	TGCGCCAGCAGCCACAGTGGGACAGTCTACGAGCAGTACTTC
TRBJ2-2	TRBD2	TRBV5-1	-	CASSLDDPGGTGELFF	TGCGCCAGCAGCTTGGATGACCCGGGAGGCACCGGGGAGCTGTTTTTT
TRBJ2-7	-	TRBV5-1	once	CASSETSYEQYF	TGCGCCAGCAGCGAGACAAGCTACGAGCAGTACTTC
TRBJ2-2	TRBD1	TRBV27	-	CASTRQGESGELFF	TGTGCCAGCACCCGACAGGGGGAAAGCGGGGAGCTGTTTTTT
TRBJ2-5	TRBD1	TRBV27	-	CASSPAPTGGQETQYF	TGTGCCAGCAGTCCGGCCCCGACAGGGGGACAAGAGACCCAGTACTTC
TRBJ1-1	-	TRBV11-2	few	CASSFWQGNTEAFF	TGTGCCAGCAGCTTCTGGCAGGGGAACACTGAAGCTTTCTTT
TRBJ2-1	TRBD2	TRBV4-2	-	CASSPISQGGDNEQFF	TGTGCCAGCAGCCCTATTTCTCAGGGAGGGGATAATGAGCAGTTCTTC
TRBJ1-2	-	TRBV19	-	CASSDTGNYGYTF	TGTGCCAGTTCAGATACAGGAAACTATGGCTACACCTTC
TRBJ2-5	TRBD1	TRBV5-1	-	CASSLAGTGVQETQYF	TGCGCCAGCAGCTTGGCCGGGACAGGGGTCCAAGAGACCCAGTACTTC
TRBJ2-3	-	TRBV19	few	CASLSSGSTDTQYF	TGTGCCTCCCTATCGTCGGGGAGCACAGATACGCAGTATTTT
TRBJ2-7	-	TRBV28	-	CASSLTVAASSYEQYF	TGTGCCAGCAGTTTGACGGTAGCGGCAAGCTCCTACGAGCAGTACTTC
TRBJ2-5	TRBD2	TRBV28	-	CASRTSGNQETQYF	TGTGCCAGCAGGACTAGCGGGAACCAAGAGACCCAGTACTTC
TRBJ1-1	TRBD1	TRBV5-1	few	CASSVDRGDTEAFF	TGCGCCAGCAGCGTGGACAGGGGGGACACTGAAGCTTTCTTT
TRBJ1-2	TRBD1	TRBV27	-	CASSLRTGGYGYTF	TGTGCCAGCAGTTTAAGGACAGGGGGCTATGGCTACACCTTC
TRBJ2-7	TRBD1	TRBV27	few	CASKAGTANSGYEQYF	TGTGCCAGTAAAGCCGGGACAGCAAATAGTGGATACGAGCAGTACTTC
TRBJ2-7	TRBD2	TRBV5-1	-	CASSFRLRGGSQEDEQYF	TGCGCCAGCAGCTTCCGTCTAAGGGGAGGGTCCCAGGAGGACGAGCAGTACTTC
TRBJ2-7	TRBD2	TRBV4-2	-	CASSQGGELAGGAYEQYF	TGTGCCAGCAGCCAAGGGGGCGAACTAGCGGGAGGCGCCTACGAGCAGTACTTC
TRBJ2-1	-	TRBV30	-	CAWSRGSNEQFF	TGTGCCTGGAGTCGGGGTTCCAATGAGCAGTTCTTC
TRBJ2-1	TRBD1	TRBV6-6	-	CASSSTGGIEQFF	TGTGCCAGCAGTTCAACAGGGGGCATTGAGCAGTTCTTC
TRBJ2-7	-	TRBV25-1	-	CASSAGAYEQYF	TGTGCCAGCAGTGCGGGGGCCTACGAGCAGTACTTC
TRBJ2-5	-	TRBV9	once	CASSVRGLLETQYF	TGTGCCAGCAGTGTAAGGGGCCTTCTAGAGACCCAGTACTTC
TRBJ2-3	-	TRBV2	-	CASSGPPGPDTQYF	TGTGCCAGCAGTGGGCCACCCGGACCAGATACGCAGTATTTT
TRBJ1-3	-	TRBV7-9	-	CASSLGSPATSGNTIYF	TGTGCCAGCAGCTTAGGATCGCCTGCGACCTCTGGAAACACCATATATTTT
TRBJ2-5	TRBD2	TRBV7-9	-	CASSLPRGGYQETQYF	TGTGCCAGCAGCTTACCCCGCGGGGGGTACCAAGAGACCCAGTACTTC